The 18 T cell receptor beta chains reported below all come from one sample, sequenced in a study of blood T cell repertoires in COVID-19 (TCRdb year 2020). Preparation of the library involved the immunoSEQ multiplex PCR assay. TCRdb obtained this table from immuneACCESS and retained in-frame rearrangements with V and J assigned. These tables miss some clones; where compared with another copy, unresolved V genes account for less than half of the shortfall, and the remainder is unexplained. The sample profile shows about 190,000 clones; approximately 90% of them were found once. Of the sample, about 4.4% is held by the ten largest clones. The material sequenced was peripheral blood. All receptors come from a human donor in a cohort sampled during active COVID-19.

This clone was picked up one time. The chain links TRBV2 to TRBJ1-5; 9 nucleotides align to TRBD1. This CDR3 region has 15 residues. Trimming cost V 1 base and J 7 bases; bases outside gene matches: 5. CDR1 and CDR2 (germline): SNHLY, FYNNEI. CDR3 protein: CASSEGQGGYQPQHF. For the CDR3, the DNA is TGTGCCAGCAGTGAAGGACAGGGGGGGTACCAGCCCCAGCATTTT. Together with reference TRBV2 and TRBJ1-5, the CDR3 gives the full variable domain: EPEVTQTPSHQVTQMGQEVILRCVPISNHLYFYWYRQILGQKVEFLVSFYNNEISEKSEIFDDQFSVERPDGSNFTLKIRSTKLEDSAMYFCASSEGQGGYQPQHFGDGTRLSIL.

The chain recombines TRBV27 with TRBJ2-3, with TRBD2 matching 7 bases. The trim removed 5 bases at V and 1 base at J, leaving 9 bases unmatched. This CDR3 has 16 amino acids. Germline V gene data show CDR1 as MNHEY and CDR2 as SMNVEV (reference sequence). CDR3 protein: CASSITSVTRTDTQYF. CDR3 nucleotides: TGTGCCAGCAGTATCACTAGCGTTACCCGCACAGATACGCAGTATTTT.

The rearrangement uses TRBV3-1 (or the pseudogene TRBV3-2) and TRBJ2-1; 13 bases map to TRBD2. The CDR3 extends over 18 amino acids. From germline, CDR1 is LGHDT and CDR2 YNNKEL (reference sequence). Trimming took 0 bases from V and 4 from J; bases not matched to a gene: 6. CDR3 bases: TGTGCCAGCAGCCAAGAGAGGGTACTAGCGGGGGGGTACAATGAGCAGTTCTTC. Its translation is CASSQERVLAGGYNEQFF.

The chain joins TRBV5-4 to TRBJ2-1, with D perhaps TRBD1 (6 bases). The germline V gene has CDR1 SGHNT and CDR2 YYREEE (reference sequence). The CDR3 has 12 amino acids. CDR3 region: CAMGAGLNEQFF. CDR3 bases: TGTGCGATGGGGGCAGGACTCAATGAGCAGTTCTTC. Using reference TRBV5-4 and TRBJ2-1 for the parts outside the CDR3, the full variable domain is ETGVTQSPTHLIKTRGQQVTLRCSSQSGHNTVSWYQQALGQGPQFIFQYYREEENGRGNFPPRFSGLQFPNYSSELNVNALELDDSALYLCAMGAGLNEQFFGPGTRLTVL.

The chain links TRBV4-1 to TRBJ2-7; 7 bases fit TRBD2. The CDR3 contains 16 residues. V lost 1 base to trimming and J lost 9 bases; unmatched junction nucleotides: 15. Germline-derived CDR1 and CDR2 are MGHRA and YSYEKL. The CDR3 sequence is CASSQVPGGSGGVQYF. The DNA for the CDR3 is TGCGCCAGCAGCCAAGTGCCCGGGGGGAGTGGGGGTGTGCAGTACTTC.

This chain connects TRBV7-8 to TRBJ1-1, with 7 bases lining up with TRBD1. The junction had 3 bases not matched to a gene; V was cut back by 1 base and J by 4 bases. The CDR3 spans 14 residues. Per germline, CDR1 SGHVS and CDR2 FQNEAQ. The CDR3 region has the DNA TGTGCCAGCAGCTTAGACAGGGGAGGCACTGAAGCTTTCTTT. Translation gives CASSLDRGGTEAFF.

This sequence joins TRBV7-9 and TRBJ2-7, with D tentatively TRBD2 (6 bases). V lost 1 base and J lost 5, with 12 bases in between. This CDR3 contains 14 residues. Germline CDR1 is SEHNR and CDR2 is FQNEAQ (reference sequence). CDR3 amino acids: CASSLDGGNHEQYF. Written as DNA, the CDR3 is TGTGCCAGCAGCTTAGATGGAGGGAACCACGAGCAGTACTTC.

The chain employs TRBV7-2 and TRBJ1-2, with 7 bases fitting TRBD1. This CDR3 region has 16 residues. The trim removed 5 bases at V and 7 bases at J, leaving 16 bases unmatched. Germline V CDR1 and CDR2: SGHTA, FQGNSA. This CDR3 reads CASSHFDRVSSGGYTF. In DNA form, the CDR3 reads TGTGCCAGCAGCCACTTCGACAGGGTGTCGTCTGGTGGCTACACCTTC.

This chain links TRBV5-1 with TRBJ2-7; perhaps TRBD2 as D (6 bases). Per the germline V gene, CDR1 is SGHRS and CDR2 is YFSETQ. CDR3 length: 15 amino acids. V gave up 4 bases and J gave up 2 bases, with 16 bases separating them. The CDR3 sequence: CASSTQGGATYEQYF. The CDR3 DNA reads TGCGCCAGCAGCACCCAAGGCGGGGCTACCTACGAGCAGTACTTC.

V usage is TRBV30 and J usage is TRBJ2-1; 9 nucleotides match TRBD1. This CDR3 spans 16 amino acids. With 2 bases clipped from V and 7 bases from J, the junction kept 12 bases outside the gene matches. CDR1 is GTSNPN, CDR2 SVGIG, per germline (reference sequence). This chain's CDR3 is CAWSITPGQGTNEQFF. CDR3 DNA: TGTGCCTGGAGTATCACGCCGGGACAGGGTACAAATGAGCAGTTCTTC.

This clone was detected a few times. The rearrangement joins TRBV3-1 (or the pseudogene TRBV3-2) to TRBJ1-2; possibly TRBD1 for D (6 bases). The CDR3 is made up of 15 amino acids. Per the germline V gene, CDR1 is LGHDT and CDR2 is YNNKEL (reference sequence). V was pared by 1 base and J by 4 bases, with 13 bases between. The CDR3 spells CASSQGAGQTYGYTF. The CDR3 nucleotides are TGTGCCAGCAGCCAAGGGGCAGGACAGACCTATGGCTACACCTTC.

The chain employs TRBV2 and TRBJ2-7; 7 nucleotides align to TRBD2. This CDR3 has 14 residues. Losses at the gene ends were 6 bases for V and 2 bases for J; bases not matched to a gene: 7. Germline values: CDR1 SNHLY, CDR2 FYNNEI. The CDR3 sequence is CASSLSGTPYEQYF. The CDR3 DNA is TGTGCCAGCAGCCTAAGCGGGACTCCCTACGAGCAGTACTTC. The full variable domain, rest sourced from reference TRBV2 and TRBJ2-7, is EPEVTQTPSHQVTQMGQEVILRCVPISNHLYFYWYRQILGQKVEFLVSFYNNEISEKSEIFDDQFSVERPDGSNFTLKIRSTKLEDSAMYFCASSLSGTPYEQYFGPGTRLTVT.

The CDR3 reads CASSYERESGTDTQYF. The DNA for the CDR3 is TGTGCCAGCAGTTATGAGCGGGAGTCGGGTACAGATACGCAGTATTTT. V gene TRBV6-6 combines with J gene TRBJ2-3, with 8 bases aligning to TRBD2. This CDR3 spans 16 amino acids. Germline CDR1 reads MNHNY; CDR2 reads SVGAGI (reference sequence). V was clipped by 3 bases and J by 3 bases; unmatched bases: 8.

The chain is built from TRBV4-1 and TRBJ2-5; TRBD2 might be the D (5 bases). The CDR3 runs 14 residues. Trimming cost V 1 base and J 5 bases, with 11 bases left between them. Germline CDR1 MGHRA, CDR2 YSYEKL. The CDR3: CASSQVASWETQYF. The CDR3 DNA is TGCGCCAGCAGCCAAGTCGCTAGCTGGGAGACCCAGTACTTC.

This clone was observed a single time. The chain is built from TRBV5-1 and TRBJ2-5; the match to TRBD2 covers 8 bases. Germline V gene lookup returns CDR1 SGHRS and CDR2 YFSETQ. The CDR3 has 14 amino acids. Losses at the gene ends were 1 base for V and 5 bases for J; bases not matched to a gene: 4. CDR3 bases: TGCGCCAGCAGCTTGCGGGAGGGCCGGGAGACCCAGTACTTC. This sequence encodes CASSLREGRETQYF.

This chain joins TRBV28 and TRBJ2-1; 13 nucleotides agree with TRBD2. The CDR3 is 17 residues long. After removal of 2 bases from V and 4 bases from J, the junction contained 5 bases not matched to a gene. Germline values: CDR1 MDHEN, CDR2 SYDVKM. The CDR3 sequence: CASSLRRLAGGYNEQFF. The CDR3 coding sequence is TGTGCCAGCAGTTTAAGGAGACTAGCGGGAGGTTACAATGAGCAGTTCTTC.

The table lists this clone with a count of one. CDR3 DNA: TGTGCCATCAGTGAGGGTTGGACAGGGAGGCGCTCTGGGGCCAACGTCCTGACTTTC. The encoded protein is CAISEGWTGRRSGANVLTF. This sequence joins TRBV10-3 and TRBJ2-6, with 8 bases that match TRBD1. With 2 bases clipped from V and 0 bases from J, the junction kept 9 bases outside the gene matches. There are 19 residues in the CDR3. Germline V gives CDR1 ENHRY, CDR2 SYGVKD.

V usage is TRBV29-1 and J usage is TRBJ1-1, with 11 bases that match TRBD1. The germline V gene encodes CDR1 SQVTM and CDR2 ANQGSEA. The CDR3 length is 12 residues. Trimming cost V 6 bases and J 3 bases; bases outside gene matches: 0. The CDR3 is CSVGQGDTEAFF. The CDR3 DNA reads TGCAGCGTGGGACAGGGGGACACTGAAGCTTTCTTT.